A selection of T cell receptor beta chains follows, all from one sample in a study of cytomegalovirus exposure and HLA in healthy donors. Method: immunoSEQ multiplex PCR; TCRdb's copy keeps in-frame clones and lacks some. The repertoire has about 110,000 clones, roughly 84% of them found once; the top ten carry over 2.5%. The sequencing sample was made of PBMCs. The receptors here all came from a woman aged 18-35 years in good health and CMV-seronegative. Each CDR3 is given with its conserved first and last residue. The D gene is left open where the match is weak. Clone sizes are given selectively: once, few, many, or a class where the clone is expanded.

V	size	J	D	DNA	CDR3
TRBV13	.	TRBJ2-2	.	TGTGCCAGCAGCTTCCTAGCCGGGGAGCTGTTTTTT	CASSFLAGELFF
TRBV11-3	once	TRBJ2-2	TRBD1	TGTGCCAGCAGCTTAGATCAAACCCGGACAGGGGGCACCGGGGAGCTGTTTTTT	CASSLDQTRTGGTGELFF
TRBV4-1	few	TRBJ2-2	.	TGCGCCAGCAGCCAAGTTGATATGGGGCTAATGTCCGGGGAGCTGTTTTTT	CASSQVDMGLMSGELFF
TRBV19	.	TRBJ2-1	.	TGTGCCAGTATTAATCTTGGGGGAGGCAATGAGCAGTTCTTC	CASINLGGGNEQFF
TRBV7-8	once	TRBJ2-1	TRBD2	TGTGCCAGCAGCTTTGTAGCGGGGGGGTACAATGAGCAGTTCTTC	CASSFVAGGYNEQFF
TRBV2	once	TRBJ1-4	.	TGTGCCAGCAGTGAATTTATCAGGGAAAAACTGTTTTTT	CASSEFIREKLFF
TRBV7-6	.	TRBJ2-1	TRBD1	TGTGCCAGCAGTAAAACAGGGGTCTACAATGAGCAGTTCTTC	CASSKTGVYNEQFF
TRBV9	once	TRBJ1-6	.	TGTGCCAGCAGCGTCGACAGCTCCTATAATTCACCCCTCCACTTT	CASSVDSSYNSPLHF
TRBV5-1	.	TRBJ2-1	TRBD2	TGCGCCAGCAGCTTGAGGGCGTTCGGCGGGGGCTCCTACAATGAGCAGTTCTTC	CASSLRAFGGGSYNEQFF
TRBV15	.	TRBJ2-7	.	TGTGCCACCAGCAGGAGAGGGAATTCCTACGAGCAGTACTTC	CATSRRGNSYEQYF
TRBV9	.	TRBJ1-6	.	TGTGCCAGCAGCGTAGACAGGGAAGGATCACCCCTCCACTTT	CASSVDREGSPLHF
TRBV30	.	TRBJ1-2	.	TGTGCCTGGAGGGGCAGGAGGGCACCTATTGGGGGCTACACCTTC	CAWRGRRAPIGGYTF
TRBV27	.	TRBJ1-5	.	TGTGCCAGCAGCCTGACGGGGGGGGTGAATCAGCCCCAGCATTTT	CASSLTGGVNQPQHF
TRBV10-2	.	TRBJ2-1	.	TGCGCCAGCAGTGCGACTCTGGATGAGCAGTTCTTC	CASSATLDEQFF
TRBV27	.	TRBJ1-5	.	TGTGCCAGCGGTTCCTGGGTAGAGGGCGGGAGCAATCAGCCCCAGCATTTT	CASGSWVEGGSNQPQHF
TRBV28	.	TRBJ2-1	.	TGTGCCAGCATGGCGGGTAGCTCCTACAATGAGCAGTTCTTC	CASMAGSSYNEQFF
TRBV13	.	TRBJ2-5	.	TGTGCCAGCAGCTTAGCGGCAGGACAAGAGACCCAGTACTTC	CASSLAAGQETQYF